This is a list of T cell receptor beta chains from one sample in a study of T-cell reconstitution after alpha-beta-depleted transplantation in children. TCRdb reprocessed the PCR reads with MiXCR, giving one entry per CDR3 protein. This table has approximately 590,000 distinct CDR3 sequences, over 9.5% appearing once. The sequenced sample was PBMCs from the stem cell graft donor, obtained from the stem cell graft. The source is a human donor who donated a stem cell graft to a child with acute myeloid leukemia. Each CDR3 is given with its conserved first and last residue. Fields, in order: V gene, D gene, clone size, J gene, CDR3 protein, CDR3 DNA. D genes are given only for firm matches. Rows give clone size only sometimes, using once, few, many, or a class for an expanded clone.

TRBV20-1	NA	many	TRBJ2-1	CSARRRGANEQFF	TGCAGTGCTAGGAGAAGGGGAGCCAATGAGCAGTTCTTC
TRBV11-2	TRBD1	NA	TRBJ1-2	CASSLISRGGGGYTF	TGTGCCAGCAGCTTAATCTCTCGAGGGGGCGGTGGCTACACCTTC
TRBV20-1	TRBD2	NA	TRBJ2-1	CSLGGLAGRSSYNEQFF	TGCAGCCTTGGGGGACTAGCGGGCCGGAGCTCCTACAATGAGCAGTTCTTC
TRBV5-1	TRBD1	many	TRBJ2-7	CASSYNRDRVSEQYF	TGCGCCAGCAGCTACAACCGGGACAGGGTGAGCGAGCAGTACTTC
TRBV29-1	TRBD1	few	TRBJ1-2	CSVESQQGANDGYTF	TGCAGCGTTGAGAGCCAACAGGGGGCTAATGATGGCTACACCTTC
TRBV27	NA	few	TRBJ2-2	CASSPPWWNTGELFF	TGTGCCAGCAGTCCCCCGTGGTGGAACACCGGGGAGCTGTTTTTT
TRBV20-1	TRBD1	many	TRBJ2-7	CSARSIPGQGPYEQYF	TGCAGTGCTAGATCCATCCCCGGACAGGGGCCTTACGAGCAGTACTTC
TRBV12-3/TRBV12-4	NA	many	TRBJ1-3	CASSFGGGVNTIYF	TGTGCCAGCAGTTTTGGTGGAGGGGTTAACACCATATATTTT
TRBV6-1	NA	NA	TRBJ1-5	CASSPDGGSGQPQHF	TGTGCCAGCAGTCCCGACGGGGGGTCAGGCCAGCCCCAGCATTTT
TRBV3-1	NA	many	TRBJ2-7	CASSPLWGSNEQYF	TGTGCCAGCAGCCCCCTCTGGGGCTCCAACGAGCAGTACTTC
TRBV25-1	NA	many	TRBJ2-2	CASSDGGGELFF	TGTGCCAGCAGCGACGGAGGCGGGGAGCTGTTTTTT
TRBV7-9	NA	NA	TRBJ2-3	CASSLSTADTQYF	TGTGCCAGCAGCTTATCGACGGCAGATACGCAGTATTTT
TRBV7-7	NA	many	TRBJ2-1	CASSLSHASSYNEQFF	TGTGCTAGCAGCTTATCCCACGCGAGCTCCTACAATGAGCAGTTCTTC
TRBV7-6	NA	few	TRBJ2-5	CASSPRVNQETQYF	TGTGCCAGCAGCCCCAGGGTGAACCAAGAGACCCAGTACTTC
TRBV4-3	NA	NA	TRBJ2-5	CASSPYLGNGETQYF	TGCGCCAGCAGCCCCTACCTCGGAAACGGGGAGACCCAGTACTTC
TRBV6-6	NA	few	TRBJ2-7	CASSLTARYEQYF	TGTGCCAGCAGCTTGACGGCTCGCTACGAGCAGTACTTC
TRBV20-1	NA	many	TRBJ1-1	CSAFPTGISEAFF	TGCAGTGCTTTTCCGACAGGTATATCTGAAGCTTTCTTT
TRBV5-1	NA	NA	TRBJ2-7	CASSFKGPTYEQYF	TGCGCCAGCAGCTTCAAGGGTCCGACCTACGAGCAGTACTTC